The T cell receptor (beta chain) under discussion was sequenced for a study of blood T cell repertoires in COVID-19. Across the study: T cells, B-cell-depleted T cells, or PBMCs provided the cDNA or gDNA that served as material.

J was trimmed by 11 bases and V by 4 bases; bases with no gene match: 8. Germline CDR1 reads SGHRS; CDR2 reads YFSETQ. The CDR3 consists of 12 residues. In the original processing: Estimated nucleated cell counts came from reference gene primer amplification. Produced via immunoSEQ multiplex PCR; TCRdb's table is partial and in-frame only. That table gives V, J and clone size, and the DNA gave D and trimming. The sample shows roughly 300,000 clones, roughly nine tenths of them seen only once. Sequences were obtained from peripheral blood. This chain links TRBV5-1 with TRBJ2-7; 8 positions agree with TRBD1. This receptor was obtained from a woman aged 25 to 39 with COVID-19, enrolled during active disease. CDR3 residues: CASSPDRGTKYF. CDR3 DNA sequence: TGCGCCAGCAGCCCAGACAGGGGTACGAAGTACTTC.